Below are 9 T cell receptor beta chains sequenced from a single sample in a study of T cell repertoires in cytomegalovirus infection. TCRdb re-derived calls from the reads in MiXCR, one entry per CDR3 protein. The sample comprises 100,000 or so distinct CDR3 sequences, more than 20% of which are singletons, and 30% to 40% rests with the top ten. The sequencing input was CD8+ T cells from PBMCs. These receptors originate from a human donor in good health (CMV status not recorded). Some clones in this sample may be carry-over from other donors' samples.

A remark on this clonotype: No conserved phenylalanine or tryptophan ends this CDR3, so it is likely a read error. V usage is TRBV7-4 and J usage is TRBJ2-7; D gene unclear. Germline V lookup: CDR1 SGHVT, CDR2 SQSDAQ. Between the trimmed V and J ends, which lost 11 bases and 2 bases, there was a span of 16 bases. CDR3 length: 13 residues. The CDR3 sequence: CAGGRIEAYEQYS. DNA of the CDR3: TGTGCCGGTGGTAGAATTGAGGCCTACGAGCAGTACTCC.

In its sample, this clonotype was seen a few times. The V and J genes are TRBV12-3 or TRBV12-4 and TRBJ2-7; 7 bases align to TRBD2. The V gene end was trimmed by 3 bases and the J gene end by 3 bases; junction bases not matched to a gene: 2. The CDR3 is made up of 13 amino acids. The CDR3 region is CASSLTSLYEQYF. Here the CDR3 DNA reads TGTGCCAGCAGTTTGACTAGCCTCTACGAGCAGTACTTC.

This clonotype showed up just a few times. The V gene is TRBV5-4, the J gene TRBJ2-2; no clear D gene. Germline CDR1 and CDR2: SGHNT and YYREEE (reference sequence). The CDR3 is 14 amino acids. Deletions cut 0 bases from V and 4 bases from J, with 7 bases between. CDR3 sequence (DNA): TGTGCCAGCAGCTTGGTGGCTTCCACCGGGGAGCTGTTTTTT. It translates to CASSLVASTGELFF.

This clonotype was counted at least ten times. This chain uses TRBV12-3 or TRBV12-4 with TRBJ2-5; D is possibly TRBD2 (6 bases). The V end lost 0 bases, the J end lost 5 bases, and 10 bases lay between the germline ends. CDR3 length: 14 residues. DNA for the CDR3: TGTGCCAGCAGTTTAGCGGGGGGAGCGGAGACCCAGTACTTC. Encoded protein: CASSLAGGAETQYF.

The genes are TRBV12-5 and TRBJ2-7; D unclear. CDR3 length: 13 residues. In germline, CDR1 is LGHNT, CDR2 FRNRAP. Deletions cut 4 bases from V and 0 bases from J, with 7 bases between. CDR3 bases: TGTGCTAGTGGTTCTGAGCCCTCCTACGAGCAGTACTTC. Its protein is CASGSEPSYEQYF. Variable domain in full (rest from reference TRBV12-5 and TRBJ2-7): DARVTQTPRHKVTEMGQEVTMRCQPILGHNTVFWYRQTMMQGLELLAYFRNRAPLDDSGMPKDRFSAEMPDATLATLKIQPSEPRDSAVYFCASGSEPSYEQYFGPGTRLTVT.

This clonotype was observed a handful of times. V and J are TRBV14 and TRBJ2-3; D gene uncertain. Germline CDR1 SGHDN, CDR2 FVKESK. CDR3 length: 15 residues. The V and J ends lost 1 base and 0 bases respectively, with 8 bases between them. CDR3 DNA sequence: TGTGCCAGCAGCCAAGGCACTGCCAGCACAGATACGCAGTATTTT. Amino acid sequence: CASSQGTASTDTQYF. Based on the CDR3 plus reference TRBV14 and TRBJ2-3, the full variable domain is EAGVTQFPSHSVIEKGQTVTLRCDPISGHDNLYWYRRVMGKEIKFLLHFVKESKQDESGMPNNRFLAERTGGTYSTLKVQPAELEDSGVYFCASSQGTASTDTQYFGPGTRLTVL.

This clonotype came up many times. The chain has TRBV28 and TRBJ2-1; weak D call: TRBD1 (6 bases). Between the trimmed V and J ends, which lost 6 bases and 7 bases, there was a span of 10 bases. The CDR3 loop spans 12 amino acids. Looked up from germline, CDR1 is MDHEN and CDR2 is SYDVKM. DNA for the CDR3: TGTGCCAGCAGCGAGACAGGTAATGAGCAGTTCTTC. This gives the protein CASSETGNEQFF.

This clonotype has ten or more counts. The rearrangement uses TRBV7-2 and TRBJ2-1; the match to TRBD2 covers 12 bases. Germline V gene data show CDR1 as SGHTA and CDR2 as FQGNSA. The CDR3 contains 16 residues. Trimming cost V 5 bases and J 3 bases; bases outside gene matches: 5. The CDR3 loop is CASSRRTSGNYNEQFF. CDR3 coding DNA: TGTGCCAGCAGCAGGAGGACTAGCGGGAACTACAATGAGCAGTTCTTC.

The chain recombines TRBV5-5 with TRBJ2-3; 11 bases map to TRBD1. The V segment lost 0 bases and the J segment 5 bases; nucleotides outside the gene matches: 8. This CDR3 contains 17 residues. Germline-derived CDR1 and CDR2 are SGHKS and YYEKEE (reference sequence). The CDR3 coding sequence is TGTGCCAGCAGCTTGGATGTACCGGGACAGGGGGTAGATACGCAGTATTTT. It specifies CASSLDVPGQGVDTQYF. The variable domain in full, completed from reference TRBV5-5 and TRBJ2-3, reads DAGVTQSPTHLIKTRGQQVTLRCSPISGHKSVSWYQQVLGQGPQFIFQYYEKEERGRGNFPDRFSARQFPNYSSELNVNALLLGDSALYLCASSLDVPGQGVDTQYFGPGTRLTVL.